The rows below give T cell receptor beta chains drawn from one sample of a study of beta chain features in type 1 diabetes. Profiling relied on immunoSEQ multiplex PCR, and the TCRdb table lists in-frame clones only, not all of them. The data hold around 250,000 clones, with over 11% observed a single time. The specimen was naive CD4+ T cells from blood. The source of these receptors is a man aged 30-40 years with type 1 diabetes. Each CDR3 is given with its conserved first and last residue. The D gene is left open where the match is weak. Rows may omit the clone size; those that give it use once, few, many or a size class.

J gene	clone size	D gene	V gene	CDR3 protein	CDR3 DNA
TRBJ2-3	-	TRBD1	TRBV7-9	CASATEGARRYF	TGTGCCAGCGCGACTGAGGGGGCACGGAGGTATTTT
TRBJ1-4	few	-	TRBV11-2	CASSKRTDRTNEKLFF	TGTGCCAGCAGCAAACGGACAGATAGAACTAATGAAAAACTGTTTTTT
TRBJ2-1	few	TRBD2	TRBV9	CASSVAPSGGLDEQFF	TGTGCCAGCAGCGTAGCCCCTAGCGGGGGGCTCGATGAGCAGTTCTTC
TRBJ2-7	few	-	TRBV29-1	CSVEHNSYEQYF	TGCAGCGTTGAACACAACTCCTACGAGCAGTACTTC
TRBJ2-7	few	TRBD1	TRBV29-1	CSARRGQGYEQYF	TGCAGCGCTCGCAGGGGACAGGGCTACGAGCAGTACTTC
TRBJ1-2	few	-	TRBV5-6	CASSPQVNYGYTF	TGTGCCAGCAGCCCACAGGTTAACTATGGCTACACCTTC
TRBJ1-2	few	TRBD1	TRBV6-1	CATEKQGYYGYTF	TGTGCCACCGAGAAACAGGGGTACTATGGCTACACCTTC
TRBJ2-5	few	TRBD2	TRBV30	CAWSVSGEGETQYF	TGTGCCTGGAGTGTATCGGGGGAGGGGGAGACCCAGTACTTC
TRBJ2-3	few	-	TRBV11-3	CASSKQDGTDTQYF	TGTGCCAGCAGCAAGCAAGATGGCACAGATACGCAGTATTTT
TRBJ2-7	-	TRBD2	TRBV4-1	CASSPHPVGAGLTYEQYF	TGCGCCAGCAGCCCCCATCCCGTTGGAGCGGGGCTTACCTACGAGCAGTACTTC
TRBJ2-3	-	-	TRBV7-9	CASSLGGTSTDTQYF	TGTGCCAGCAGCTTAGGGGGGACTAGCACAGATACGCAGTATTTT
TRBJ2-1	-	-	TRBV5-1	CASSLGGTSPPDNEQFF	TGCGCCAGCAGCTTGGGCGGGACTTCACCCCCGGACAATGAGCAGTTCTTC
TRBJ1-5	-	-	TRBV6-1	CASSINGEDQPQHF	TGTGCCAGCAGCATAAATGGGGAGGATCAGCCCCAGCATTTT
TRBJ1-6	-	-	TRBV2	CASSDYGNPQGAPLHF	TGTGCCAGCAGTGATTATGGGAATCCACAGGGTGCACCCCTCCACTTT
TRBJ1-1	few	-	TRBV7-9	CASSPKGHQLAFF	TGTGCCAGCAGCCCTAAGGGACATCAGCTAGCTTTCTTT
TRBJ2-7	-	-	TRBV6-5	CASSSYRDRSYEQYF	TGTGCCAGCAGTTCTTACAGGGATCGGAGCTACGAGCAGTACTTC
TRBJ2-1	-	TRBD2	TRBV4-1	CASSQERGTRDNEQFF	TGTGCCAGCAGCCAAGAAAGAGGGACTAGAGACAATGAGCAGTTCTTC
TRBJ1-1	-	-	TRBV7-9	CASSLSPVEAFF	TGTGCCAGCAGCTTATCCCCCGTTGAAGCTTTCTTT
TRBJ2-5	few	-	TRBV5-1	CASSLTSQETQYF	TGCGCCAGCAGCTTGACAAGCCAAGAGACCCAGTACTTC
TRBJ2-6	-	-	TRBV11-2	CASRNTGKTGANVLTF	TGTGCCAGCAGGAATACAGGAAAGACTGGGGCCAACGTCCTGACTTTC
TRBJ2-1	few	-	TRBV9	CASSPGLDEQFF	TGTGCCAGCAGCCCCGGACTGGATGAGCAGTTCTTC
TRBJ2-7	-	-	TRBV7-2	CASSLSLEYEQYF	TGTGCCAGCAGCTTAAGTTTAGAATACGAGCAGTACTTC
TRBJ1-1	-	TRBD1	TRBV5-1	CASSRDRWGTEAFF	TGCGCCAGCAGCAGGGACAGGTGGGGCACTGAAGCTTTCTTT
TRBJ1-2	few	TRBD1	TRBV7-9	CASSLASGGSGYTF	TGTGCCAGCAGCTTAGCTTCAGGGGGCTCTGGCTACACCTTC
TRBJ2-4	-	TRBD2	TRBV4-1	CASSPIGLAGRYF	TGCGCCAGCAGCCCCATCGGACTAGCGGGGCGGTACTTC
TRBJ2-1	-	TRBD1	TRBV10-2	CASRLDRGNEQFF	TGCGCCAGCAGACTCGACAGGGGTAATGAGCAGTTCTTC
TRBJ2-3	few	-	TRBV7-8	CASSLERGGSTDTQYF	TGTGCCAGCAGCTTAGAGCGAGGCGGAAGCACAGATACGCAGTATTTT
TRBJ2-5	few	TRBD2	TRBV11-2	CASSLEPGLARETQYF	TGTGCCAGCAGCTTAGAGCCGGGACTAGCAAGGGAGACCCAGTACTTC
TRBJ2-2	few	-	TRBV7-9	CASGHFGTGELFF	TGTGCCAGCGGACATTTTGGCACCGGGGAGCTGTTTTTT
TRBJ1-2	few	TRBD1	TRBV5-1	CASSPGTGQGYTF	TGCGCCAGCAGCCCCGGGACAGGCCAAGGCTACACCTTC
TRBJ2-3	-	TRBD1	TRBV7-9	CASSLEGGSTDTQYF	TGTGCCAGCAGCTTAGAAGGGGGCAGCACAGATACGCAGTATTTT
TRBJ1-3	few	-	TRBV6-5	CASSSPGSISGNTIYF	TGTGCCAGCAGTTCTCCGGGATCCATCTCTGGAAACACCATATATTTT
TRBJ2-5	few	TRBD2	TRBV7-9	CASSKRAGVSGEETQYF	TGTGCCAGCAGCAAGCGGGCGGGGGTCAGTGGCGAGGAGACCCAGTACTTC
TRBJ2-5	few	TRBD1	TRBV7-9	CASSPGQGDQETQYF	TGTGCCAGCAGCCCCGGACAGGGGGATCAGGAGACCCAGTACTTC
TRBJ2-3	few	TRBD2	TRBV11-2	CASSFGAGATDTQYF	TGTGCCAGCAGCTTTGGAGCGGGGGCCACAGATACGCAGTATTTT
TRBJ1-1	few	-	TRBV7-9	CASSSVPQGKGTEAFF	TGTGCCAGCAGCTCCGTACCTCAGGGTAAGGGCACTGAAGCTTTCTTT
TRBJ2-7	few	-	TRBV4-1	CASSQEPGVYYEQYF	TGCGCCAGCAGCCAAGAACCGGGAGTCTACTACGAGCAGTACTTC
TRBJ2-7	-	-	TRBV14	CASSQEYYEQYF	TGTGCCAGCAGCCAAGAGTATTACGAGCAGTACTTC
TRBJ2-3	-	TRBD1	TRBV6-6	CASSSQGASTDTQYF	TGTGCCAGCAGTTCGCAGGGGGCCAGCACAGATACGCAGTATTTT
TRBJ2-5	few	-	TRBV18	CASSPGETQYF	TGTGCCAGCTCTCCGGGAGAGACCCAGTACTTC
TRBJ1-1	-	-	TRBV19	CASSTGNTEAFF	TGTGCCAGTAGTACAGGGAACACTGAAGCTTTCTTT
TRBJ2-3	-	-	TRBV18	CASSPRGDTDTQYF	TGTGCCAGCTCACCCAGGGGGGACACAGATACGCAGTATTTT
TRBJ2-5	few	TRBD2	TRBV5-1	CASSLGSGGQETQYF	TGCGCCAGCAGCTTGGGAAGCGGGGGACAAGAGACCCAGTACTTC
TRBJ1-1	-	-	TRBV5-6	CASSLAGGGVFF	TGTGCCAGCAGCTTGGCCGGGGGGGGAGTTTTCTTT
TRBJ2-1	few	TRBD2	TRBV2	CASSEAGLGGNEQFF	TGTGCCAGCAGTGAAGCGGGACTAGGAGGCAATGAGCAGTTCTTC
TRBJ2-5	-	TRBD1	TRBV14	CASSAQPGQLETQYF	TGTGCCAGCAGCGCCCAACCGGGACAGCTAGAGACCCAGTACTTC
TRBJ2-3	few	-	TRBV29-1	CSVERGRGTDTQYF	TGCAGCGTTGAACGAGGCAGGGGCACAGATACGCAGTATTTT
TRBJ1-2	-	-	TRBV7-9	CASSPISTGGGYTF	TGTGCCAGCAGCCCGATTTCCACCGGGGGTGGCTACACCTTC
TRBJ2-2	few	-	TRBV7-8	CASSHWDSNTGELFF	TGTGCCAGCAGCCACTGGGACTCTAACACCGGGGAGCTGTTTTTT
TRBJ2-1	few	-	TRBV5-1	CASSSQNRRQSSYNEQFF	TGCGCCAGCAGCTCCCAAAACCGGCGACAGAGCTCCTACAATGAGCAGTTCTTC
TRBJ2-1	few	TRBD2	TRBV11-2	CASSRTSGVSFYNEQFF	TGTGCCAGCAGCAGGACTAGCGGGGTGTCTTTTTACAATGAGCAGTTCTTC
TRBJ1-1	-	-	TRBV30	CAWSALGRGGTEAFF	TGTGCCTGGAGTGCCCTGGGGAGGGGAGGCACTGAAGCTTTCTTT
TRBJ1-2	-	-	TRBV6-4	CASSPSGNGYGYTF	TGTGCCAGCAGCCCCTCAGGGAACGGCTATGGCTACACCTTC
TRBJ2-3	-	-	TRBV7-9	CASSPRGLGASTDTQYF	TGTGCCAGCAGCCCAAGAGGGCTGGGGGCCAGCACAGATACGCAGTATTTT
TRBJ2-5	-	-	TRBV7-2	CASARGREETQYF	TGTGCCAGCGCCCGAGGGAGAGAAGAGACCCAGTACTTC
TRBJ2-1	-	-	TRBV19	CASAPSRDSYNEQFF	TGTGCCAGTGCCCCGAGCCGGGACTCCTACAATGAGCAGTTCTTC
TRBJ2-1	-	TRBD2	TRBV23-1	CASLLQGLAGGPLNEQFF	TGCGCCAGCCTCCTTCAGGGACTAGCGGGAGGGCCACTCAATGAGCAGTTCTTC
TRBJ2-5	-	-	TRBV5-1	CASSFDSQETQYF	TGCGCCAGCAGCTTTGACAGTCAAGAGACCCAGTACTTC